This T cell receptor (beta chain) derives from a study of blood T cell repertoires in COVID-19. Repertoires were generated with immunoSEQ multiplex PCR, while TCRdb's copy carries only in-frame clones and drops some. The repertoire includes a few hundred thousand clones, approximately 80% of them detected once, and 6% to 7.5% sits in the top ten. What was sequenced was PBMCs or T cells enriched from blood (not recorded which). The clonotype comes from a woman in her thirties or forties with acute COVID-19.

CDR3 residues: CASRQGARDTQYF. The DNA for the CDR3 is TGTGCCAGTCGACAGGGGGCGAGAGATACGCAGTATTTT. This chain joins TRBV5-4 and TRBJ2-3, with 10 bases identical to TRBD1. Germline CDR1 and CDR2: SGHNT and YYREEE (reference sequence). The CDR3 is made up of 13 amino acids. Trimming cost V 8 bases and J 5 bases; bases outside gene matches: 5.